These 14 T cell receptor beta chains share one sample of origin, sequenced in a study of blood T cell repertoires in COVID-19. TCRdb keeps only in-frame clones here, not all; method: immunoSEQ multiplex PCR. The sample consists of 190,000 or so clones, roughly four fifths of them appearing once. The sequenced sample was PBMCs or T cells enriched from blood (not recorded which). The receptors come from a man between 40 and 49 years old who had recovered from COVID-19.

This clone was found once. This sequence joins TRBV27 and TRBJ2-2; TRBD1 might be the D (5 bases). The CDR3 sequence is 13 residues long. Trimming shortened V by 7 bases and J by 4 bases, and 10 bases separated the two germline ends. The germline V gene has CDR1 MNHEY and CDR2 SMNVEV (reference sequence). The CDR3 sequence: CASTSQGTGELFF. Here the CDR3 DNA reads TGTGCCAGCACATCCCAGGGCACCGGGGAGCTGTTTTTT.

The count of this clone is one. The CDR3 DNA follows: TGTGCCATCAGTGACCCCATACGAGGATCGATATACTTCAATGAGCAGTACTTC. Amino acids: CAISDPIRGSIYFNEQYF. V usage is TRBV10-3 and J usage is TRBJ2-7; D is undetermined. The V end lost 3 bases, the J end lost 7 bases, and 28 bases lay between the germline ends. The germline V gene encodes CDR1 ENHRY and CDR2 SYGVKD. This CDR3 region has 18 residues.

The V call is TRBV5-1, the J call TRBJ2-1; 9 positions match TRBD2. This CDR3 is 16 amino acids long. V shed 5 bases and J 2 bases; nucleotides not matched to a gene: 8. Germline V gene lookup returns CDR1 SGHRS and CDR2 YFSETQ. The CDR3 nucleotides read TGCGCCAGCAGTCGCTCTAGCGGGGTGACCTACAATGAGCAGTTCTTC. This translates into CASSRSSGVTYNEQFF.

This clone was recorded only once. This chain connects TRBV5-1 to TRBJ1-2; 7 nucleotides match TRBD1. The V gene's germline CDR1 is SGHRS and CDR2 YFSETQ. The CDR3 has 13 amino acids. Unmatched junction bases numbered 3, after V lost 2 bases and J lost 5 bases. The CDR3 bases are TGCGCCAGCAGCTTCTCCAGGGGGTATGGCTACACCTTC. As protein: CASSFSRGYGYTF.

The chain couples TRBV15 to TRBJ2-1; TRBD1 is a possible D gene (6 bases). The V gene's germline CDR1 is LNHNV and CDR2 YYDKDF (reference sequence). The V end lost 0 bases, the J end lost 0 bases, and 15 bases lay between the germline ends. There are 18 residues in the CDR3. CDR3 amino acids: CATSRDHLGAGSYNEQFF. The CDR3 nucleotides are TGTGCCACCAGCAGAGATCATCTGGGGGCGGGCTCCTACAATGAGCAGTTCTTC.

The CDR3 region is CASSQERNTGELFF. The CDR3 DNA is TGTGCCAGCAGCCAAGAGCGCAACACCGGGGAGCTGTTTTTT. J is TRBJ2-2 and V is TRBV4-2; D uncertain. Germline values: CDR1 LGHNA, CDR2 YNFKEQ. Trimming left V 0 bases short and J 2 bases short, with 4 bases between. CDR3 length: 14 residues.

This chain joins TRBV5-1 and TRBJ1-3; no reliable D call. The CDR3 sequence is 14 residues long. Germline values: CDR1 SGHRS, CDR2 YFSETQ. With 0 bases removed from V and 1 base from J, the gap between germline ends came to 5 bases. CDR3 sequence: CASSLGESGNTIYF. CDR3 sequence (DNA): TGCGCCAGCAGCTTGGGAGAATCTGGAAACACCATATATTTT.

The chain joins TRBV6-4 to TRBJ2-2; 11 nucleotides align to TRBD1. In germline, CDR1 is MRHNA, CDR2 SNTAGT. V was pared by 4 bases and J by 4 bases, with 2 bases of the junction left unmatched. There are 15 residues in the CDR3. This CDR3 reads CASSAGTGGTGELFF. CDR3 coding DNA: TGTGCCAGCAGTGCCGGGACAGGGGGCACCGGGGAGCTGTTTTTT.

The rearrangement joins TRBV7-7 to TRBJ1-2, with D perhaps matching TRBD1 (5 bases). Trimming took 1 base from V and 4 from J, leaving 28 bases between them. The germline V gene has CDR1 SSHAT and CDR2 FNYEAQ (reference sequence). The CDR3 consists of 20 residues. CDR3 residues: CASSLGTGGLAERLSYGYTF. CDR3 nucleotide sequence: TGTGCCAGCAGCTTAGGTACGGGGGGATTGGCGGAACGGCTTTCCTATGGCTACACCTTC.

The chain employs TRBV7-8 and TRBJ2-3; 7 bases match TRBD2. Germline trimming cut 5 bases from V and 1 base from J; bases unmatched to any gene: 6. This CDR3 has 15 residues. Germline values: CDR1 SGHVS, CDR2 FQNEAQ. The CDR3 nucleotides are TGTGCCAGCAGCAGGGGCGGGGGAGGCACAGATACGCAGTATTTT. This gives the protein CASSRGGGGTDTQYF. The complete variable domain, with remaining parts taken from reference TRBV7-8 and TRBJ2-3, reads GAGVSQSPRYKVAKRGQDVALRCDPISGHVSLFWYQQALGQGPEFLTYFQNEAQLDKSGLPSDRFFAERPEGSVSTLKIQRTQQEDSAVYLCASSRGGGGTDTQYFGPGTRLTVL.

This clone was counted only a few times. This chain's CDR3 is CASSRQGMNTEAFF. The CDR3 nucleotides are TGTGCCAGCAGTCGTCAGGGCATGAACACTGAAGCTTTCTTT. This chain links TRBV6-5 with TRBJ1-1, with a possible D match to TRBD1 (5 bases). Germline CDR1 is MNHEY and CDR2 is SVGAGI. V dropped 5 bases and J dropped 0 bases, with 10 bases sitting between them. CDR3 length equals 14 residues.

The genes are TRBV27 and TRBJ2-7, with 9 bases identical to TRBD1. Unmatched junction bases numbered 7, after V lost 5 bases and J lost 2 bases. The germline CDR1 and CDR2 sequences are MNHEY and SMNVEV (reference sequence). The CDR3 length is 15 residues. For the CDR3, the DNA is TGTGCCAGCAGTCCTTCGAGGGACAGGGCCTACGAGCAGTACTTC. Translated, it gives CASSPSRDRAYEQYF.

CDR3 sequence: CASRRDRLSSYNSPLHF. The CDR3 DNA reads TGTGCCAGCAGAAGGGACAGATTGAGCTCCTATAATTCACCCCTCCACTTT. V and J are TRBV28 and TRBJ1-6; the match to TRBD1 covers 7 bases. J was trimmed by 0 bases and V by 6 bases; bases with no gene match: 8. Germline CDR1 is MDHEN and CDR2 is SYDVKM. This CDR3 contains 17 residues.

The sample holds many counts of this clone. The CDR3 DNA reads as TGTGCCATCAGTGGGACAGAGAACTATAACTATGGCTACACCTTC. Residues: CAISGTENYNYGYTF. V is TRBV10-3 and J is TRBJ1-2; a weak D match, TRBD1 (6 bases). The CDR3 covers 15 residues. Germline CDR1 ENHRY, CDR2 SYGVKD. Trimming took 4 bases from V and 1 from J, leaving 13 bases between them.